The T cell receptor beta chain under discussion was sequenced for a study of blood T cells in healthy people across ages. Study outcomes and limitations: The fall in TCR beta diversity per million T cells was roughly linear with age. The unknown donor CMV status may have confounded expanded clonotype changes.

PCR was performed a second time for about 6 to 12 cycles using a sample-barcoded 5' primer and a J-beta primer mix. TCRdb re-analysed the 5' RACE reads in MiXCR, keeping a single row per CDR3 protein. The sample carries about 1 million distinct CDR3 sequences, 45% recorded once. Per germline, CDR1 SGHDT and CDR2 YYEEEE. V lost 3 bases to trimming and J lost 2 bases; unmatched junction nucleotides: 4. The CDR3 sequence is 15 residues long. About this clonotype: Antigen: not known.

Healthy individuals of Caucasian origin from Russia, aged about 6 to 100, served as donors. The rearrangement joins TRBV5-6 to TRBJ2-1; 8 bases line up with TRBD1. Sequencing input: blood. The receptor comes from a woman aged 55-75 years in good health. The CDR3 DNA is TGTGCCAGCAGCTCGGACAGGGCCCCCTACAATGAGCAGTTCTTC. Amino acid sequence: CASSSDRAPYNEQFF.